This T cell receptor (beta chain) was identified in a study of shared clonotypes between healthy human individuals. Study at large: Donors had three CD4 naive, three CD4 memory, two CD8 naive and one CD8 memory plate apiece. The study, taken as a whole, reports: Estimated richness values were generally larger in naive subsets than in memory subsets.

To note about this clone: Its specificity is not known.

This CDR3 spans 17 amino acids. With 5 bases clipped from V and 3 bases from J, the junction kept 5 bases outside the gene matches. Germline assignment: CDR1 SGHRS and CDR2 YFSETQ. Sorted-subset replicate PCR reactions were performed with approximately 200 ng DNA, corresponding to roughly 31,000 T cell genomes. Sequenced by immunoSEQ multiplex PCR; TCRdb stores in-frame clones only, minus some. The sample includes roughly 2.6 million clones, more than 80% seen only once; the top ten take roughly 0.14%. Sequenced: naive CD4+ T cells sorted from blood. Specified subset: CD45RA+ positively selected. This chain joins TRBV5-1 and TRBJ2-6, with 13 bases identical to TRBD2. The sequence derives from a young man in good health. For the CDR3, the DNA is TGCGCCAGCAGGACCGGGACTAGCGGGGTTGGGGCCAACGTCCTGACTTTC. Its translation: CASRTGTSGVGANVLTF.